This TCR beta chain was identified in a study of cytotoxic CD8 clonotypes in ibrutinib-treated CLL (dated by TCRdb to the early 2020s). Broadly, across the study: In this cohort, some 14 patients were treatment-naive and about a dozen were relapsed/refractory, while fewer than 18 had unmutated IGHV. Partial responses were observed in 24 patients and complete responses in 2; after a median follow-up of 68 months, remission was maintained in approximately 14 patients and progression was observed in approximately 12. Response samples were taken after a median of 12 months on treatment, ranging from about 6 to 40 months. On average, each sample yielded roughly 250,000 productive templates and around 98,000 productive rearrangements. Of the roughly 86 participants in the trial, about 25 had longitudinal samples available. Cryopreserved peripheral blood mononuclear cells were collected at three points: before therapy, at response, and at either sustained remission or disease progression. All remission and progressive disease samples were collected while patients were still receiving ibrutinib. Study-wide conclusions, independent of this receptor: Baseline clonality exceeded that of age-matched healthy donors and correlated strongly with circulating CD8+ T-cell counts. At ibrutinib response clonality went up, during sustained remission it held steady, and at progression it dropped back toward baseline. Public clonotypes were rare and either shrank or stayed stable during treatment, and the rise in clonality at ibrutinib response reflected expansion of private clonotypes. Sampling times were not matched between patients in sustained remission and patients whose disease was progressing, and lymph node repertoires were not examined.

As concerns this clone: No antigen is known for it. Base qualities were left out, and no much larger clone turns up one base away.

Each clonotype received, on average, about 9.7x coverage in deep resolution sequencing performed on a MiSeq, where the target depth lay between 1 in 1 million and 1 in 200,000 T cells. The immunoSEQ hsTCRB Kit was used to generate TCR beta libraries. Turning to the authors' computational methods: The data were analyzed with ImmunoSEQ Analyzer and ImmunoSEQ Data Assistant, and V, D and J gene assignments followed IMGT definitions. Clonality was computed as one minus normalized Shannon entropy of productive rearrangement frequencies, ranging from 0 to 1. Public clonotype analysis was restricted to overrepresented clonotypes comprising at least 0.05% of each patient's repertoire. About a dozen age-matched healthy donor repertoires from immuneACCESS served as clonality controls. What TCRdb holds here is the immuneACCESS table cut down to in-frame rearrangements. Part of the clones is not present; checked against another copy, under half of the missing clones reflect an unresolved V gene, and the others are unexplained. V and J calls plus clone size are reproduced from that table; the DNA served to infer D and trimming. The sample profile shows about 140,000 clones; around 93% of them were found once. The ten biggest clones cover about a tenth of the sample.

The sample's time point label, decoded: 12 months on ibrutinib. For TCR beta library preparation, approximately 2 micrograms of genomic DNA were isolated from cryopreserved PBMCs. Longitudinal blood samples from CLL patients on ibrutinib monotherapy underwent high-throughput TCR beta sequencing. Patients were enrolled in a phase 2 open-label single-center ibrutinib monotherapy trial. The junction shows trimming of 6 bases on V and 5 bases on J, plus 21 bases between the germline ends. Reading from cysteine to phenylalanine, the CDR3 counts 16 amino acids. CDR3 DNA only is kept here, 48 bases in frame from base 1. Sequences MNHEY (CDR1) and SMNVEV (CDR2) are obtained from the germline V gene (reference sequence).

This specimen consisted of PBMCs, obtained after 12 months of ibrutinib treatment. This receptor chain uses TRBV27 and TRBJ2-3; the D gene is perhaps TRBD2, on 6 matching bases. This clonotype was obtained from a human donor with chronic lymphocytic leukemia. CDR3 region: CASRPLGGRRGDTQYF. The nucleotide sequence reads as follows: TGTGCCAGCAGACCTCTCGGCGGTAGGAGGGGAGATACGCAGTATTTT.